These 21 T cell receptor beta chains were sequenced from one sample in a study of CD8+ T cells in alopecia areata. Sample treatment: oral pan-JAK inhibitor, 5-10 mg twice daily. Extracted from the samples, RNA was reverse transcribed into cDNA to serve as the sequencing template. Repertoires were generated with immunoSEQ multiplex PCR, while TCRdb's copy carries only in-frame clones and drops some. The sample lists under 250,000 clones; under 75% were seen once. This sample comprised CD4+ T cells sorted from blood, obtained at week 4, from a patient treated with tofacitinib. The receptors stem from a human donor with alopecia areata.

This clone was seen just once. The chain uses TRBV30 and TRBJ1-1; perhaps TRBD1 as D (6 bases). V dropped 2 bases and J dropped 0 bases, with 7 bases sitting between them. The CDR3 runs 13 residues. CDR1 and CDR2 (germline): GTSNPN, SVGIG (reference sequence). The CDR3 protein is CAWSYRVNTEAFF. The CDR3 region has the DNA TGTGCCTGGAGTTACAGGGTGAACACTGAAGCTTTCTTT.

CDR3 bases: TGTGCCAGCAGTGAATCCCCCAGGCGGGGGGGCCACGAGCAGTACTTC. This gives the protein CASSESPRRGGHEQYF. This chain joins TRBV25-1 and TRBJ2-7; 9 positions match TRBD2. Germline CDR1 is MGHDK and CDR2 is SYGVNS. This CDR3 comprises 16 residues. Trimming took 1 base from V and 5 from J; bases not matched to a gene: 9.

The genes are TRBV28 and TRBJ2-5; D remains unclear. V lost 2 bases and J 5 bases, leaving 12 bases between the germline ends. The CDR3 has 14 amino acids. In germline, CDR1 is MDHEN, CDR2 SYDVKM. The DNA for the CDR3 is TGTGCCAGCAGTTTAGATGTAACGGGTGAGACCCAGTACTTC. Translation: CASSLDVTGETQYF.

This rearrangement joins TRBV29-1 to TRBJ1-2; D not certain. V was trimmed by 2 bases and J by 1 base, leaving 17 bases between them. Germline CDR1 is SQVTM and CDR2 is ANQGSEA. CDR3 length: 16 residues. The CDR3 DNA follows: TGCAGCGTTGAACCATCCAAGGGCTCAATTAACTATGGCTACACCTTC. Protein sequence: CSVEPSKGSINYGYTF.

The chain carries TRBV7-3 and TRBJ2-5, with no clear D. The CDR3 sequence is 14 residues long. The germline CDR1 and CDR2 sequences are SGHTA and FQGTGA. V lost 5 bases and J lost 3, with 13 bases in between. The CDR3 is CASSQVEWEETQYF. Written as DNA, the CDR3 is TGTGCCAGCAGCCAGGTGGAGTGGGAAGAGACCCAGTACTTC.

This clone showed up just once. Other DNA sequences in the sample encode the same CDR3. The rearrangement uses TRBV5-6 and TRBJ2-1; D is possibly TRBD1 (5 bases). The germline V gene has CDR1 SGHDT and CDR2 YYEEEE. The length of the CDR3 is 15 residues. V was cut by 2 bases and J by 0 bases, with 9 bases left in between. CDR3 protein: CASSLQVSSYNEQFF. DNA of the CDR3: TGTGCCAGCAGCTTACAGGTCAGCTCCTACAATGAGCAGTTCTTC.

The chain recombines TRBV18 with TRBJ2-2; D possibly corresponds to TRBD2 (5 bases). CDR1 is KGHSH and CDR2 is LQKENI in the germline V gene. The CDR3 is 18 residues long. V was shortened by 0 bases and J by 0 bases, with 14 bases between the two germline ends. The CDR3 is CASSPPASRNANTGELFF. The CDR3 DNA follows: TGTGCCAGCTCACCACCGGCTAGCCGGAATGCGAACACCGGGGAGCTGTTTTTT. The whole variable domain, filled in from reference TRBV18 and TRBJ2-2, reads NAGVMQNPRHLVRRRGQEARLRCSPMKGHSHVYWYRQLPEEGLKFMVYLQKENIIDESGMPKERFSAEFPKEGPSILRIQQVVRGDSAAYFCASSPPASRNANTGELFFGEGSRLTVL.

This clone came up a few times. The CDR3 protein is CASSLDTHTDTQYF. CDR3 in DNA: TGTGCCAGCAGCCTCGACACCCACACAGATACGCAGTATTTT. This sequence joins TRBV2 and TRBJ2-3; D not resolved. The CDR3 totals 14 residues. Germline-derived CDR1 and CDR2 are SNHLY and FYNNEI. V was pared by 6 bases and J by 2 bases, with 12 bases between.

V usage is TRBV5-1 and J usage is TRBJ1-2; D not resolved. The V end was cut by 0 bases, the J end by 4 bases, with 10 bases between. This CDR3 is built from 14 residues. CDR1 is SGHRS, CDR2 YFSETQ, per germline. CDR3 in amino acids: CASSLGGSGYGYTF. The CDR3 DNA sequence: TGCGCCAGCAGCTTGGGTGGTTCAGGCTATGGCTACACCTTC.

This clone was counted a few times. This rearrangement joins TRBV29-1 to TRBJ2-7; TRBD1 matches at 12 bases. The V segment lost 6 bases and the J segment 0 bases; nucleotides outside the gene matches: 12. The CDR3 consists of 17 residues. Germline values: CDR1 SQVTM, CDR2 ANQGSEA. CDR3 amino acids: CSVLGGQGARSSYEQYF. CDR3 DNA: TGCAGCGTCCTAGGGGGACAGGGGGCCCGGAGCTCCTACGAGCAGTACTTC.

The chain couples TRBV4-1 to TRBJ2-7, with D perhaps given as TRBD1 or TRBD2 (5 bases each). Germline V gene sequence: CDR1 MGHRA, CDR2 YSYEKL. CDR3 length: 16 residues. The V end was cut by 0 bases, the J end by 1 base, with 13 bases between. The CDR3 DNA reads TGCGCCAGCAGCCAAGAAGCCAGCGAGGGGTCCTACGAGCAGTACTTC. Amino acids: CASSQEASEGSYEQYF.

The V call is TRBV13, the J call TRBJ1-5; D call uncertain. Germline CDR1 reads PRHDT; CDR2 reads FYEKMQ (reference sequence). V was shortened by 0 bases and J by 4 bases, with 10 bases between the two germline ends. This CDR3 has 15 amino acids. The CDR3 DNA is TGTGCCAGCAGCTTAGGTCCTGCGATGAATCAGCCCCAGCATTTT. It encodes CASSLGPAMNQPQHF.

This clone was counted between two and nine times. This chain uses TRBV12-5 with TRBJ2-3; 10 bases line up with TRBD1. The germline V gene has CDR1 LGHNT and CDR2 FRNRAP. The CDR3 is 19 residues long. V shed 5 bases, J shed 2 bases, and the junction held 16 bases outside the gene matches. For the CDR3, the DNA is TGTGCTAGTGGTAAAGTGGGACAGGGGCGAGCTCCTAACACAGATACGCAGTATTTT. Translating gives CASGKVGQGRAPNTDTQYF.

This clone was picked up a small number of times. V usage is TRBV29-1 and J usage is TRBJ2-1; 7 nucleotides line up with TRBD1. J gave up 9 bases and V 6 bases, and 5 bases lay outside the gene matches. This CDR3 has 11 residues. In germline, CDR1 is SQVTM, CDR2 ANQGSEA. The CDR3 is CSVTTGVEQFF. The DNA for the CDR3 is TGCAGCGTCACAACAGGGGTTGAGCAGTTCTTC.

This clone was seen only a few times. At the DNA level, this CDR3 is encoded by other sequences in the same sample as well. The genes are TRBV5-1 and TRBJ2-1; no clear D. Trimming stripped 4 bases from V and 1 base from J, with 12 bases between. CDR3 length equals 15 residues. From germline, CDR1 is SGHRS and CDR2 YFSETQ. For the CDR3, the DNA is TGCGCCAGCAGCCTGGACGGATCTTCCTACAATGAGCAGTTCTTC. Translating gives CASSLDGSSYNEQFF. The complete variable domain, with remaining parts taken from reference TRBV5-1 and TRBJ2-1, reads KAGVTQTPRYLIKTRGQQVTLSCSPISGHRSVSWYQQTPGQGLQFLFEYFSETQRNKGNFPGRFSGRQFSNSRSEMNVSTLELGDSALYLCASSLDGSSYNEQFFGPGTRLTVL.

This clone turned up a few times. V and J are TRBV30 and TRBJ2-3; 7 bases match TRBD2. Germline V gene sequence: CDR1 GTSNPN, CDR2 SVGIG (reference sequence). V shed 2 bases, J shed 0 bases, and the junction held 8 bases outside the gene matches. The CDR3 loop spans 16 amino acids. The CDR3 reads CAWSPRLAPSTDTQYF. Written as DNA, the CDR3 is TGTGCCTGGAGTCCCCGACTAGCCCCGAGCACAGATACGCAGTATTTT.

This clone was recorded a few times. The chain employs TRBV20-1 and TRBJ1-2, with D possibly matching TRBD1 (6 bases). Germline V gene lookup returns CDR1 DFQATT and CDR2 SNEGSKA (reference sequence). The ends were cut back, 6 bases at V and 6 bases at J, with 11 bases in the middle. The CDR3 has 11 amino acids. The CDR3 region is CSAYRTDGYTF. In DNA form, the CDR3 reads TGCAGTGCGTACAGGACAGATGGCTACACCTTC.

This clone appeared a single time. This chain's CDR3 is CAWSKRETNYGYTF. The CDR3 DNA sequence: TGTGCCTGGTCTAAGAGGGAGACTAACTATGGCTACACCTTC. The chain combines TRBV30 with TRBJ1-2; no firm D call. Trimming removed 5 bases from V and 0 bases from J, with 13 bases in between. The CDR3 is 14 amino acids. Germline assignment: CDR1 GTSNPN and CDR2 SVGIG (reference sequence).

J is TRBJ2-3 and V is TRBV10-3, with unresolved D. The CDR3 contains 13 residues. Per the germline V gene, CDR1 is ENHRY and CDR2 is SYGVKD. V was trimmed by 0 bases and J by 10 bases, leaving 11 bases between them. The CDR3 reads CAISESGWAAQYF. In DNA, the CDR3 is TGTGCCATCAGTGAGTCGGGCTGGGCTGCGCAGTATTTT.

This clone showed up just a few times. The chain links TRBV6-6 to TRBJ2-3; TRBD2 agrees at 7 bases. The CDR3 is 15 amino acids. The germline gives CDR1 MNHNY, CDR2 SVGAGI (reference sequence). V lost 6 bases to trimming and J lost 0 bases; unmatched junction nucleotides: 6. This CDR3 is CASRESGVSTDTQYF. The CDR3 DNA sequence: TGTGCCAGCAGAGAGAGCGGGGTGAGCACAGATACGCAGTATTTT.

The chain uses TRBV29-1 and TRBJ1-2; D not resolved. Trimming removed 5 bases from V and 2 bases from J, with 6 bases in between. The CDR3 runs 11 residues. Germline loops: CDR1 SQVTM, CDR2 ANQGSEA. The CDR3: CSVRWNYGYTF. As DNA, the CDR3 is TGCAGCGTTCGATGGAACTATGGCTACACCTTC.